Listed below are T cell receptor beta chains from one sample, sequenced in a study of regulatory T cells in long-lasting Graves disease. TCRdb reanalysed the multiplex PCR reads using MiXCR and keeps one entry per CDR3 protein. Among roughly 400,000 distinct CDR3 sequences listed, over 20% were seen once. The specimen was peripheral blood mononuclear cells (PBMCs), collected when the disease was refractory, from a patient treated with antithyroid drugs. The receptors originated from a female donor with Graves disease. Both conserved end residues are trimmed from each CDR3.

>TRBV5-1
ASSLGLVEQY
>TRBV29-1
SVVGSKYEQY
>TRBV27
ASRRAGNTIY
>TRBV20-1
SASRIESSYEQY
>TRBV7-9
ASSLGEGGYSNQPQH
>TRBV5-1
ASSFGTFTYEQY
>TRBV7-2
ASSLENRRPLRNSPLH
>TRBV5-4
AGSLSSGRNTGELF
>TRBV28
ASSFPALNTEAF
>TRBV11-2
ASSSIAGGPLPKTQY
>TRBV6-1
ASSSGLAKDRELF
>TRBV30
AWKLGQGNTEAF
>TRBV2
ASRDQDTNEQF
>TRBV2
ASKPGGPQYEQY
>TRBV10-3
AISPGQGKSGEQF
>TRBV12-3/TRBV12-4
ASSDRQGPLTQPQH
>TRBV18
ASSPTRGRDTGELF
>TRBV24-1
ATSDGLRGETQY
>TRBV5-6
ASSSWWGPKETQY
>TRBV28
ASSSTGQAARDGELF
>TRBV6-1
ASGRTGTNSPLH
>TRBV7-9
ASSSSLQGYNSPLH
>TRBV6-1
ASSEALAEQY
>TRBV28
ASSPTPGTSYEQY
>TRBV20-1
SAARLAGGSNEQY
>TRBV2
ASSFVLGTSLLLDTQY
>TRBV13
ASSLGGTGTTNYGYT
>TRBV3-1
ASSRDSLGAQH
>TRBV2
ASSLPLYEQY
>TRBV5-1
ASSLGGLVNTEAF
>TRBV7-2
ASNGPPKLAGIQETQY
>TRBV6-1
ASSEQGLAGDDEQY
>TRBV6-9
ASSYGDRENNQPQH
>TRBV20-1
SPWSSAYNEQF
>TRBV4-2
ASSQVGTYTEAF
>TRBV19
ASSNPSGSLSRELF
>TRBV7-7
ASSRSESNTGELF
>TRBV6-1
ASKETDYGYT
>TRBV5-5
ASGWGLTYEQY
>TRBV12-3/TRBV12-4
ASSPDRYMNTEAF
>TRBV20-1
SAWAGQGPQPQH
>TRBV6-1
ASSSPERYSNQPQH
>TRBV6-1
ASSEEYSRGYT
>TRBV27
ASSITRGRTGELF
>TRBV7-8
ASSFGAGAGNEQF
>TRBV6-1
ASKAPGTALENEQF
>TRBV3-1
ASSQDGAGYYGYT
>TRBV3-1
ASSQVGGSTEAF
>TRBV5-5
ASSFDTPGANVLT
>TRBV2
ASSEMTGETQY
>TRBV2
ASSETFFSGAGEYTEAF
>TRBV5-1
ASRTGVPNTGELF
>TRBV6-1
ASTARLGSYEQY
>TRBV5-1
ASSLVITGYGGYGYT
>TRBV20-1
SARDQNRDPILGEQY
>TRBV28
ASSNPGTGGWETQY
>TRBV3-1
ASSQEGQVSPLH
>TRBV11-2
ASSFISGTGINEQY
>TRBV12-3/TRBV12-4
ASNGGRVTDTQY